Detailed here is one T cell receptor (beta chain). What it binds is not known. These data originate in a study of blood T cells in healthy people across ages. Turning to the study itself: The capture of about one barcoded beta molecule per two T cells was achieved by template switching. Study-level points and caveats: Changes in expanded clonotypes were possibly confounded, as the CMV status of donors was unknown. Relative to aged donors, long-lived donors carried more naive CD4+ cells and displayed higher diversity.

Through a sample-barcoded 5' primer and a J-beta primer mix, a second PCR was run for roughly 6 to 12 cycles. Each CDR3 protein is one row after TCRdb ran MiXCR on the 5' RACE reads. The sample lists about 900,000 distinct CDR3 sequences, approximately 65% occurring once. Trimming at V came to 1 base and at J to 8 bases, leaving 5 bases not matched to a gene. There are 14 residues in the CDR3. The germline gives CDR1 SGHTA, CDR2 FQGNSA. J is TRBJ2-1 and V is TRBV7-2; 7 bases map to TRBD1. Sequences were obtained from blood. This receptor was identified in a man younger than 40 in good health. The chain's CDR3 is CASSLGDRLYEQFF. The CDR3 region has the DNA TGTGCCAGCAGCTTAGGGGACAGATTGTATGAGCAGTTCTTC. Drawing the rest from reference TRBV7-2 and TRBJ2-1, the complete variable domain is GAGVSQSPSNKVTEKGKDVELRCDPISGHTALYWYRQSLGQGLEFLIYFQGNSAPDKSGLPSDRFSAERTGGSVSTLTIQRTQQEDSAVYLCASSLGDRLYEQFFGPGTRLTVL.